This TCR beta chain emerged from a study of cytomegalovirus exposure and HLA in healthy donors. At the level of the study: The Caucasian-associated ancestry cluster held roughly 80% of more than 350 genotyped donors. General study points: A further, later analysis showed that HLA-associated TCR beta chains (compared with equally common others) were more clonally expanded. In an earlier analysis, in some 600 donors, most V segments appeared productive either ~87% or ~30% of the time. Many donors shared some public TCRs, even though most TCR sequences were rare.

The primer mix had 60 Vbeta and 13 Jbeta primers. Sequencing was performed with immunoSEQ multiplex PCR; in TCRdb, only in-frame clones are kept and a portion is missing. The sample yields 140,000 or so clones, approximately 78% seen once. V dropped 5 bases and J dropped 3 bases, with 14 bases sitting between them. The CDR3 consists of 14 residues. Germline values: CDR1 LNHDA, CDR2 SQIVND (reference sequence). This clone has just a few counts. Its antigen is unknown. The sample comprised PBMCs. The sequence derives from a female donor in good health and CMV-seronegative. This chain links TRBV19 with TRBJ2-7, with D maybe TRBD2 (6 bases). This CDR3 reads CASSEGAGLYEQYF. The CDR3 nucleotides are TGTGCCAGTAGTGAGGGCGCGGGACTCTACGAGCAGTACTTC.